These 27 T cell receptor beta chains share one sample of origin, sequenced in a study of regulatory T cells in long-lasting Graves disease (dated by TCRdb to the early 2020s). The time point label, read with the paper, signifies: persistent/refractory GD, antithyroid drugs over 5 years with positive TRAb. For both TCR sequencing and RNA sequencing, RNA was extracted from PBMCs using TRIzol. Libraries came from multiplex PCR. Sequencer: Illumina HiSeq 4000. To build TCR beta libraries, CDR3 regions were amplified by Arm-PCR using iRepertoire HTBI primers. The raw public data were reprocessed by TCRdb itself: fastp quality trimming at Q25, MiXCR clonotype calling, in-frame beta chains only. Under each unique CDR3 protein, matching rows form one entry showing the most common genes and DNA. The sample yields about 460,000 distinct CDR3 sequences; less than 25% were counted once. Roughly 14% of the sample is taken by the ten largest.

The sequencing here drew on peripheral blood mononuclear cells (PBMCs), taken when the disease was refractory, from a patient treated with antithyroid drugs. The receptors here all came from a female donor with Graves disease.

The chain recombines TRBV30 with TRBJ1-2; the D is unclear. CDR1 and CDR2 (germline): GTSNPN, SVGIG (reference sequence). The CDR3 is 11 amino acids. Trimming cost V 1 base and J 5 bases, with 5 bases left between them. CDR3 DNA sequence: TGTGCCTGGAGTGCCCTGTATGGCTACACCTTC. Protein sequence: CAWSALYGYTF.

This clonotype was detected only a few times. The chain has TRBV7-8 and TRBJ2-2, with D maybe TRBD2 (6 bases). CDR1 is SGHVS, CDR2 FQNEAQ, per germline. The CDR3 extends over 16 amino acids. Between the trimmed V and J ends, which lost 5 bases and 1 base, there was a span of 14 bases. The CDR3 region is CASSLRPGGNTGELFF. In DNA form, the CDR3 reads TGTGCCAGCAGCCTTCGGCCCGGGGGGAACACCGGGGAGCTGTTTTTT.

A few counts support this clonotype. The chain carries TRBV29-1 and TRBJ2-5; 9 bases are a match to TRBD1. This CDR3 contains 14 residues. Per germline, CDR1 SQVTM and CDR2 ANQGSEA. Trimming at V came to 7 bases and at J to 1 base, leaving 7 bases not matched to a gene. The DNA for the CDR3 is TGCAGCGCAAGGACAGGGGTCTCCCAAGAGACCCAGTACTTC. This codes for CSARTGVSQETQYF.

As to this clonotype: With a much larger clone just one base away, this may be a read error. CDR3 sequence (DNA): TGCAGCGTTGAAGGGGAGGCCGCCTATGGCCACACCTTC. Protein product: CSVEGEAAYGHTF. The chain uses TRBV29-1 and TRBJ1-2; the D is unclear. CDR1 SQVTM and CDR2 ANQGSEA come from the germline V gene. The CDR3 is made up of 13 amino acids.

This chain connects TRBV6-1 to TRBJ1-5; 8 bases agree with TRBD1. The length of the CDR3 is 17 residues. V lost 6 bases and J lost 2; bases outside the gene matches: 12. The germline CDR1 and CDR2 sequences are MNHNS and SASEGT. Here the CDR3 DNA reads TGTGCCAGCAGCCCAGGACAGGGAGGACGAGGCAATCAGCCCCAGCATTTT. It yields the protein CASSPGQGGRGNQPQHF.

This clonotype was observed a few times. The chain recombines TRBV9 with TRBJ2-7; D not certain. Trimming removed 0 bases from V and 1 base from J, with 8 bases in between. Per the germline V gene, CDR1 is SGDLS and CDR2 is YYNGEE. The CDR3 runs to 14 residues. The CDR3 reads CASSVGVFSYEQYF. The CDR3 nucleotides are TGTGCCAGCAGCGTAGGGGTCTTTTCCTACGAGCAGTACTTC.

This clonotype was counted a few times. The genes are TRBV20-1 and TRBJ1-2; 12 bases fit TRBD1. The CDR3 is 14 residues long. Germline loops: CDR1 DFQATT, CDR2 SNEGSKA (reference sequence). The V gene end was trimmed by 6 bases and the J gene end by 8 bases; junction bases not matched to a gene: 10. Here the CDR3 reads CSANDGTGGFGYTF. The DNA for the CDR3 is TGCAGTGCGAATGACGGGACAGGGGGCTTCGGCTACACCTTC.

This clonotype was detected many times. The chain couples TRBV15 to TRBJ1-2; the match to TRBD1 covers 10 bases. After removal of 0 bases from V and 7 bases from J, the junction contained 8 bases not matched to a gene. Germline V gene sequence: CDR1 LNHNV, CDR2 YYDKDF (reference sequence). CDR3 length equals 16 residues. As DNA, the CDR3 is TGTGCCACCAGCAGAGATCGGGACAGGGGAACCTTTGGCTACACCTTC. This sequence encodes CATSRDRDRGTFGYTF.

This clonotype was counted a few times. The rearrangement uses TRBV11-2 and TRBJ1-4; D not resolved. The CDR3 is 15 amino acids. CDR1 is SGHAT and CDR2 is FQNNGV in the germline V gene. Trimming shortened V by 0 bases and J by 10 bases, and 15 bases separated the two germline ends. CDR3 nucleotides: TGTGCCAGCAGCTTAGATCGGCCTCAACGGGGAAAACTGTTTTTT. This translates into CASSLDRPQRGKLFF.

The rearrangement links TRBV18 to TRBJ2-1, with D unclear. Germline CDR1 is KGHSH and CDR2 is LQKENI. V was pared by 0 bases and J by 5 bases, with 5 bases between. CDR3 length: 13 residues. The CDR3: CASSPPINNEQFF. In DNA, the CDR3 is TGTGCCAGCTCACCACCGATTAACAATGAGCAGTTCTTC.

This chain uses TRBV5-1 with TRBJ2-1; TRBD2 matches 11 bases. Per germline, CDR1 SGHRS and CDR2 YFSETQ. V lost 0 bases and J lost 7; bases outside the gene matches: 3. The CDR3 has 15 amino acids. The CDR3 region is CASSLALAGVNEQFF. CDR3 in DNA: TGCGCCAGCAGCTTGGCACTAGCGGGAGTGAATGAGCAGTTCTTC.

V is TRBV20-1 and J is TRBJ2-7; either TRBD1 or TRBD2 may supply D (6 bases each). V was cut by 7 bases and J by 6 bases, with 13 bases left in between. Germline lookup yields CDR1 DFQATT and CDR2 SNEGSKA (reference sequence). CDR3 length equals 11 residues. The CDR3 is CSVRGQVEQYF. Here the CDR3 DNA reads TGCAGTGTTCGGGGGCAGGTCGAGCAGTACTTC.

This clonotype was seen at least ten times. The chain has TRBV28 and TRBJ1-1; D gene ambiguous. Germline assignment: CDR1 MDHEN and CDR2 SYDVKM. The CDR3 has 11 amino acids. The germline V and J ends were trimmed by 6 bases and 7 bases, with 9 bases remaining between them. CDR3 bases: TGTGCCAGCAGCCCGGGAGGTGAAGCTTTCTTT. It codes for CASSPGGEAFF.

This clonotype was picked up many times. The chain employs TRBV20-1 and TRBJ2-6; TRBD2 matches at 7 bases. The CDR3 contains 14 residues. CDR1 is DFQATT, CDR2 SNEGSKA, per germline (reference sequence). The ends lost 7 bases at V and 0 bases at J; junction bases unmatched: 3. The CDR3 DNA sequence: TGCAGTGTTACGGGGGGCTCTGGGGCCAACGTCCTGACTTTC. It translates to CSVTGGSGANVLTF.

This clonotype has just a few counts. The chain joins TRBV7-8 to TRBJ2-1, with D uncertain. CDR1 and CDR2 (germline): SGHVS, FQNEAQ. The CDR3 is 11 amino acids. V lost 0 bases, J lost 14 bases, and 8 bases lay in between. CDR3 bases: TGTGCCAGCAGCTTAGCGGGTAGTAAGTTCTTC. Translating it yields CASSLAGSKFF.

This clonotype was found a few times. The V call is TRBV6-1, the J call TRBJ2-2; D possibly corresponds to TRBD1 (8 bases). Germline CDR1 reads MNHNS; CDR2 reads SASEGT. The length of the CDR3 is 19 residues. Deletions cut 6 bases from V and 5 bases from J, with 28 bases between. The CDR3 bases are TGTGCCAGCAGCTGGACAGGGTGGCGGGAGTCGGGTGGTACCGGGGAGCTGTTTTTT. Translation: CASSWTGWRESGGTGELFF.

As regards this clonotype: The CDR3 does not close with the conserved phenylalanine or tryptophan, likely indicating a read error. This chain uses TRBV24-1 with TRBJ2-5, with D hard to call. The CDR3 extends over 12 amino acids. In germline, CDR1 is KGHDR, CDR2 SFDVKD. This chain's CDR3 is CATSDFRETQYS. The CDR3 coding sequence is TGTGCCACCAGCGATTTTCGGGAGACCCAGTACTCC.

This clonotype came up a few times. The J gene is TRBJ2-5, the V gene TRBV18; D might be TRBD1 (6 bases). The V gene's germline CDR1 is KGHSH and CDR2 LQKENI. V was clipped by 2 bases and J by 3 bases, with 10 bases between them. The CDR3 length is 14 residues. CDR3 protein: CASSPRTAEETQYF. The CDR3 DNA is TGTGCCAGCTCACCAAGGACAGCTGAAGAGACCCAGTACTTC.

The rearrangement links TRBV5-1 to TRBJ1-1; TRBD1 matches 8 bases. Germline assignment: CDR1 SGHRS and CDR2 YFSETQ. CDR3 length: 13 amino acids. Unmatched junction bases numbered 14, after V lost 7 bases and J lost 12 bases. DNA for the CDR3: TGCGCCAGCGCGGGTCCAGGACAGGGAAAGACTTTCTTT. Residues: CASAGPGQGKTFF.

This clonotype was seen ten or more times. The chain is built from TRBV5-1 and TRBJ1-5, with a tentative D call TRBD1 (6 bases). Per the germline V gene, CDR1 is SGHRS and CDR2 is YFSETQ. With 4 bases removed from V and 2 bases from J, the gap between germline ends came to 13 bases. The CDR3 has 15 residues. The CDR3 is CASSPSGDRNQPQHF. CDR3 bases: TGCGCCAGCAGCCCCTCAGGGGATCGCAATCAGCCCCAGCATTTT.

This clonotype occurred a few times. The chain has TRBV2 and TRBJ2-5, with D unresolved. Trimming pared 4 bases from V and 2 bases from J, leaving 11 bases between. This CDR3 is 14 amino acids long. CDR1 and CDR2 from the germline V gene are SNHLY and FYNNEI. The chain's CDR3 is CASSASRTQETQYF. The CDR3, as DNA: TGTGCCAGCAGTGCGTCCAGGACGCAAGAGACCCAGTACTTC. The full variable domain, with the rest looked up from reference TRBV2 and TRBJ2-5, is EPEVTQTPSHQVTQMGQEVILRCVPISNHLYFYWYRQILGQKVEFLVSFYNNEISEKSEIFDDQFSVERPDGSNFTLKIRSTKLEDSAMYFCASSASRTQETQYFGPGTRLLVL.

This clonotype was detected ten times or more. The J gene is TRBJ2-5, the V gene TRBV20-1; 7 positions agree with TRBD2. This CDR3 comprises 13 residues. Germline V gene lookup returns CDR1 DFQATT and CDR2 SNEGSKA (reference sequence). V trimming: 0 bases; J trimming: 5 bases; junction bases outside the gene matches: 3. CDR3 sequence (DNA): TGCAGTGCTAGAGACGGGGGGAGGGAGACCCAGTACTTC. The encoded protein is CSARDGGRETQYF.

This chain uses TRBV7-8 with TRBJ2-6; 7 positions agree with TRBD2. CDR1 and CDR2 from the germline V gene are SGHVS and FQNEAQ. V shed 1 base and J 4 bases; nucleotides not matched to a gene: 7. This CDR3 region has 17 residues. The CDR3 spells CASSLVWGRGGANVLTF. CDR3 in DNA: TGTGCCAGCAGCTTAGTGTGGGGGAGGGGAGGGGCCAACGTCCTGACTTTC.

The sample holds a few counts of this clonotype. The J gene is TRBJ2-5, the V gene TRBV3-1, with TRBD2 as a possible D gene (6 bases). There are 14 residues in the CDR3. Per the germline V gene, CDR1 is LGHDT and CDR2 is YNNKEL (reference sequence). The V end was cut by 4 bases, the J end by 1 base, with 10 bases between. The CDR3 DNA sequence: TGTGCCAGCAGCCCCCGGGACTTCCAAGAGACCCAGTACTTC. It translates to CASSPRDFQETQYF.

Turning to this clonotype: This is likely a read error, given that the CDR3 carries no conserved phenylalanine or tryptophan at its end. V usage is TRBV6-9 and J usage is TRBJ2-5; 7 bases are a match to TRBD2. Unmatched junction bases numbered 12, after V lost 3 bases and J lost 5 bases. This CDR3 comprises 16 residues. Germline V gene data show CDR1 as MNHGY and CDR2 as SVAAGI. CDR3 sequence (DNA): TGTGCCAGCAGTTACACAGTGGGAGGGCCAAAGGAGACCCAGTACCTC. Its translation is CASSYTVGGPKETQYL.

This clonotype was seen ten or more times. The chain links TRBV7-2 to TRBJ1-6; a possible D gene is TRBD1 (6 bases). The CDR3 covers 14 residues. Germline V lookup: CDR1 SGHTA, CDR2 FQGNSA. The V end lost 5 bases, the J end lost 8 bases, and 13 bases lay between the germline ends. CDR3 sequence reads: CASSPGHRDSPLHF. The CDR3 DNA reads as TGTGCCAGCAGCCCGGGACATCGAGATTCACCCCTCCACTTT.

This chain links TRBV30 with TRBJ1-3, with 7 bases fitting TRBD1. Germline V gene lookup returns CDR1 GTSNPN and CDR2 SVGIG (reference sequence). The J segment lost 3 bases and the V segment lost 0 bases, leaving 2 bases of the junction unmatched. CDR3 size: 14 residues. The CDR3 loop reads CAWSVGGGGNTIYF. In DNA, the CDR3 is TGTGCCTGGAGTGTAGGGGGCGGTGGAAACACCATATATTTT.